The 23 T cell receptor beta chains presented below share a single source sample, sequenced in a study of shared clonotypes between healthy human individuals. Clones were read by immunoSEQ multiplex PCR, and TCRdb kept only the in-frame ones, dropping some. The sample consists of approximately 640,000 clones, about 92% of them appearing once. Sequencing was carried out using memory CD8+ T cells from PBMCs. As for subset: CD45RO+ cells pooled with CCR7-negative TemRA cells. The receptor source for this set is a man younger than 30 in good health. Some clones in this sample may be carry-over from other donors' samples.

V usage is TRBV15 and J usage is TRBJ2-7, with 7 positions matching TRBD2. The CDR3 totals 16 residues. CDR1 and CDR2 from the germline V gene are LNHNV and YYDKDF (reference sequence). The ends lost 1 base at V and 2 bases at J; junction bases unmatched: 8. The CDR3 is CATSRVQAGPAYEQYF. The CDR3 DNA follows: TGTGCCACCAGCAGAGTGCAAGCGGGACCTGCCTACGAGCAGTACTTC. Supplemented by reference TRBV15 and TRBJ2-7, the full variable domain reads DAMVIQNPRYQVTQFGKPVTLSCSQTLNHNVMYWYQQKSSQAPKLLFHYYDKDFNNEADTPDNFQSRRPNTSFCFLDIRSPGLGDTAMYLCATSRVQAGPAYEQYFGPGTRLTVT.

The chain has TRBV6-4 and TRBJ2-5; a weak D match, TRBD2 (7 bases). The length of the CDR3 is 14 residues. CDR1 is MRHNA and CDR2 is SNTAGT in the germline V gene. Trimming stripped 3 bases from V and 4 bases from J, with 12 bases between. In DNA, the CDR3 is TGTGCCAGCAGTGATGCAGGGGAGGGAGAGACCCAGTACTTC. It yields the protein CASSDAGEGETQYF.

V usage is TRBV15 and J usage is TRBJ2-5; TRBD1 might be the D (5 bases). V was shortened by 0 bases and J by 5 bases, with 13 bases between the two germline ends. The germline V gene encodes CDR1 LNHNV and CDR2 YYDKDF (reference sequence). This CDR3 is built from 15 residues. This chain's CDR3 is CATSRDGGQGETQYF. CDR3 nucleotide sequence: TGTGCCACCAGCAGAGATGGTGGGCAGGGCGAGACCCAGTACTTC.

The chain has TRBV4-2 and TRBJ2-5, with TRBD1 identical over 7 bases. Germline CDR1 reads LGHNA; CDR2 reads YNFKEQ. The CDR3 consists of 16 residues. V was pared by 1 base and J by 5 bases, with 10 bases of the junction left unmatched. CDR3 residues: CASSQGYRGLGETQYF. The CDR3 DNA follows: TGTGCCAGCAGCCAAGGTTACAGGGGCCTAGGGGAGACCCAGTACTTC.

The chain joins TRBV19 to TRBJ1-1; the match to TRBD1 covers 9 bases. Germline V gene data show CDR1 as LNHDA and CDR2 as SQIVND (reference sequence). V was pared by 5 bases and J by 1 base, with 5 bases of the junction left unmatched. This CDR3 is 15 amino acids long. CDR3 sequence reads: CASSHAQGANTEAFF. The CDR3 DNA sequence: TGTGCCAGTAGTCACGCACAGGGGGCGAACACTGAAGCTTTCTTT.

This chain joins TRBV4-1 and TRBJ1-5, with D uncertain. V lost 1 base and J lost 7, with 8 bases in between. Germline loops: CDR1 MGHRA, CDR2 YSYEKL. The CDR3 length is 13 residues. The DNA for the CDR3 is TGCGCCAGCAGCCAAGTTCTGCGGCAGCCCCAGCATTTT. It is translated as CASSQVLRQPQHF.

This clone has just one count. This chain links TRBV5-1 with TRBJ2-1, with 9 positions matching TRBD2. The CDR3 is made up of 16 amino acids. Germline V gives CDR1 SGHRS, CDR2 YFSETQ. After removal of 0 bases from V and 7 bases from J, the junction contained 8 bases not matched to a gene. This CDR3 is CASSLATAGGPNEQFF. The CDR3 nucleotides are TGCGCCAGCAGCTTGGCCACGGCGGGAGGGCCGAATGAGCAGTTCTTC.

V gene TRBV6-1 combines with J gene TRBJ1-2; D remains ambiguous. The V end lost 7 bases, the J end lost 2 bases, and 11 bases lay between the germline ends. CDR3 length: 13 residues. Germline V CDR1 and CDR2: MNHNS, SASEGT. CDR3 protein: CASTPLRNYGYTF. The CDR3 DNA reads TGTGCCAGCACCCCGCTCAGGAACTATGGCTACACCTTC.

This clone appeared a few times. The gene calls are TRBV9 and TRBJ1-1, with D possibly matching TRBD1 (5 bases). Trimming shortened V by 4 bases and J by 3 bases, and 13 bases separated the two germline ends. Germline-derived CDR1 and CDR2 are SGDLS and YYNGEE. The CDR3 length is 14 residues. CDR3 nucleotide sequence: TGTGCCAGCAGCTCCCTCAGGGTGGACACTGAAGCTTTCTTT. Protein product: CASSSLRVDTEAFF. Full variable domain (outside the CDR3, taken from reference TRBV9 and TRBJ1-1): DSGVTQTPKHLITATGQRVTLRCSPRSGDLSVYWYQQSLDQGLQFLIQYYNGEERAKGNILERFSAQQFPDLHSELNLSSLELGDSALYFCASSSLRVDTEAFFGQGTRLTVV.

This sequence joins TRBV4-3 and TRBJ2-2; D assignment may be TRBD1 or TRBD2 (5 bases each). The CDR3 loop spans 17 amino acids. Trimming took 0 bases from V and 7 from J, leaving 18 bases between them. Germline CDR1 LGHNA, CDR2 YSLEER. CDR3 bases: TGCGCCAGCAGCCAAGATCAGCTTGGGTGGGACGGCGGGGAGCTGTTTTTT. Protein sequence: CASSQDQLGWDGGELFF.

The chain carries TRBV27 and TRBJ1-1; D is uncertain. CDR3 length equals 13 residues. Trimming cost V 5 bases and J 0 bases, with 7 bases left between them. Germline values: CDR1 MNHEY, CDR2 SMNVEV (reference sequence). CDR3 amino acids: CASSETVNTEAFF. For the CDR3, the DNA is TGTGCCAGCAGTGAAACAGTGAACACTGAAGCTTTCTTT.

The CDR3 DNA sequence: TGCGCCAGCAGCTTGGAGGGGACCTCAAACGAGCAGTACTTC. Encoded protein: CASSLEGTSNEQYF. The chain links TRBV5-1 to TRBJ2-7; D might be TRBD1 or TRBD2, each matching 5 bases. Germline-derived CDR1 and CDR2 are SGHRS and YFSETQ. The V end lost 0 bases, the J end lost 5 bases, and 12 bases lay between the germline ends. The CDR3 is made up of 14 amino acids.

This rearrangement joins TRBV30 to TRBJ1-1; no definite D call. This CDR3 region has 14 residues. CDR1 is GTSNPN, CDR2 SVGIG, per germline (reference sequence). V dropped 0 bases and J dropped 7 bases, with 15 bases sitting between them. CDR3 coding DNA: TGTGCCTGGAGTGTATTACGGGGAATCGATGAAGCTTTCTTT. This sequence encodes CAWSVLRGIDEAFF.

This chain joins TRBV27 and TRBJ2-1; D may be TRBD1 (5 bases). Germline V gene sequence: CDR1 MNHEY, CDR2 SMNVEV (reference sequence). V was cut by 5 bases and J by 0 bases, with 14 bases left in between. This CDR3 contains 16 residues. This CDR3 reads CASSPSRGPSYNEQFF. DNA of the CDR3: TGTGCCAGCAGTCCCTCTAGGGGCCCCTCCTACAATGAGCAGTTCTTC.

The chain couples TRBV7-9 to TRBJ1-1, with unresolved D. Germline V gives CDR1 SEHNR, CDR2 FQNEAQ (reference sequence). The CDR3 is made up of 14 amino acids. V was shortened by 3 bases and J by 1 base, with 9 bases between the two germline ends. The CDR3 DNA is TGTGCCAGCAGCTTCATATACGCGAACACTGAAGCTTTCTTT. It translates to CASSFIYANTEAFF.

The rearrangement links TRBV10-3 to TRBJ2-2, with 7 bases matching TRBD2. The V and J ends lost 8 bases and 5 bases, in that order; junction bases with no gene match: 11. This CDR3 comprises 15 residues. The V gene's germline CDR1 is ENHRY and CDR2 SYGVKD. CDR3 in DNA: TGTGCCATCGGGAGGGGTAGCACTCTTACCGGGGAGCTGTTTTTT. Residues: CAIGRGSTLTGELFF.

V usage is TRBV7-9 and J usage is TRBJ2-7; no firm D call. CDR3 length: 15 amino acids. The V end was cut by 5 bases, the J end by 0 bases, with 14 bases between. CDR1 and CDR2 (germline): SEHNR, FQNEAQ (reference sequence). In DNA, the CDR3 is TGTGCCAGCAGCCAGCCCAGTTCTAGCTCCTACGAGCAGTACTTC. It specifies CASSQPSSSSYEQYF.

The genes are TRBV2 and TRBJ2-2; 9 positions agree with TRBD1. Germline V lookup: CDR1 SNHLY, CDR2 FYNNEI. The length of the CDR3 is 15 residues. Trimming took 5 bases from V and 2 from J; bases not matched to a gene: 3. The CDR3 here is CASSLDRGNTGELFF. The CDR3 DNA reads as TGTGCCAGCAGTCTGGACAGGGGTAACACCGGGGAGCTGTTTTTT.

This clone was picked up a small number of times. The chain couples TRBV6-5 to TRBJ2-3, with 14 bases matching TRBD2. Unmatched junction bases numbered 5, after V lost 4 bases and J lost 5 bases. The CDR3 runs to 16 residues. CDR1 MNHEY and CDR2 SVGAGI come from the germline V gene. The CDR3 here is CASSSRTSGRIDTQYF. CDR3 DNA: TGTGCCAGCAGTTCCAGGACTAGCGGGAGGATAGATACGCAGTATTTT.

The rearrangement links TRBV19 to TRBJ2-7; the D is unclear. Germline CDR1 reads LNHDA; CDR2 reads SQIVND (reference sequence). The CDR3 is 13 amino acids. Trimming took off 3 bases at V and 0 bases at J, with 6 bases between the two ends. The CDR3 sequence: CASSISTSYEQYF. The CDR3, as DNA: TGTGCCAGTAGTATCTCGACCTCCTACGAGCAGTACTTC.

V gene TRBV27 combines with J gene TRBJ2-1; 11 nucleotides align to TRBD2. Per germline, CDR1 MNHEY and CDR2 SMNVEV (reference sequence). V trimming: 5 bases; J trimming: 8 bases; junction bases outside the gene matches: 11. This CDR3 has 16 residues. CDR3 nucleotides: TGTGCCAGCAGTCGCCTGGTAGCGGGAGGGCCCCATGAGCAGTTCTTC. This sequence encodes CASSRLVAGGPHEQFF.

This rearrangement joins TRBV13 to TRBJ2-2; tentatively, D is TRBD2 (6 bases). The CDR3 is 16 amino acids. V was trimmed by 5 bases and J by 4 bases, leaving 17 bases between them. Germline CDR1 is PRHDT and CDR2 is FYEKMQ (reference sequence). CDR3 region: CASSPPTSRGTGELFF. The CDR3 DNA follows: TGTGCCAGCAGCCCGCCGACTAGTCGTGGCACCGGGGAGCTGTTTTTT.

The V and J genes are TRBV4-2 and TRBJ1-1; D gene unclear. V gave up 5 bases and J gave up 5 bases, with 15 bases separating them. Germline CDR1 and CDR2: LGHNA and YNFKEQ. The CDR3 is 14 residues long. CDR3 sequence reads: CASSSHGEFTEAFF. The CDR3 DNA reads TGTGCCAGCAGCAGTCATGGGGAATTTACTGAAGCTTTCTTT.